This section outlines one T cell receptor (beta chain) sequence together with its context. Its cognate antigen has yet to be identified. No base qualities exist here, and no much larger clone lies one base off it. TCRbeta CDR3 regions were amplified from genomic DNA using the immunoSEQ Assay, a bias-controlled multiplex PCR. The source study handled its data this way. The number of nucleated cells in each sample was estimated from the amplification of reference gene primers within the assay. Sequence reads were collapsed and filtered to measure the absolute abundance of every unique TCRbeta CDR3 rearrangement. Productive Simpson clonality was computed per sample as the square root of Simpson's diversity index over productive rearrangements. TCRdb's version of the immuneACCESS table is confined to in-frame rearrangements and falls short of the full clone set. An unresolved V gene accounts for under half of the shortfall where checked; the remainder is of unknown origin. That table gives V, J and clone size, and the DNA gave D and trimming. The sample includes roughly 30,000 clones, with 85% observed a single time. The top ten clones comprise under 8% of the sample.

Whole blood was collected in K2EDTA tubes by collaborating institutions according to the institutions' own protocols. For TCRbeta analysis, collaborators shipped samples as frozen whole blood, isolated PBMCs, or DNA extracted from either of those sample types. The data derive from a study of blood T cell repertoires in COVID-19 (dated by TCRdb to about 2020). With regard to the full study: Collaborator samples came from the United States, Italy and Spain and covered acute and convalescent phases of COVID-19. The samples were drawn from two sources: the first 160 participants of the ongoing ImmuneRACE study, and 950 to 1,500 subjects contributed by 6 global collaborators. Where available, HLA class I and class II types were taken from metadata supplied by the sample provider and were not determined by assay-based typing. The material from the prospective study consisted of cDNA or gDNA derived from T cells, B-cell-depleted T cells, or PBMCs. Subjects who had been exposed to COVID-19, were actively infected with it, or had recovered from it provided the deeply sampled blood TCRbeta repertoires that made up the dataset. Nearly every sample came with metadata listing a de-identified subject ID, COVID-19 status, age in years and sex. The repertoires were made available in a free public database intended to serve as a resource for research on the immune response to SARS-CoV-2. Results and caveats for the whole study, not just this receptor: The quantity of clinical and demographic metadata differed by source and by participant and was supplied without curation.

The CDR3 holds 18 amino acids from the cysteine to the phenylalanine. Just CDR3 DNA is preserved here, 54 bases in frame from base 1. The germline V gene gives CDR1 as SGHTS and CDR2 as YDEGEE. Clipping removes 0 bases from V and 8 bases from J, with 12 as the unmatched junction base count. The chain links TRBV5-8 with TRBJ2-1; TRBD2 aligns with 12 central bases. This receptor was identified in a man aged 55-75 years with active COVID-19. The sample comprised peripheral blood. This receptor carries the CDR3 CASSLGSLTSGRLDEQFF. The bases are TGTGCCAGCAGCTTGGGTTCCCTGACTAGCGGGAGATTGGATGAGCAGTTCTTC.